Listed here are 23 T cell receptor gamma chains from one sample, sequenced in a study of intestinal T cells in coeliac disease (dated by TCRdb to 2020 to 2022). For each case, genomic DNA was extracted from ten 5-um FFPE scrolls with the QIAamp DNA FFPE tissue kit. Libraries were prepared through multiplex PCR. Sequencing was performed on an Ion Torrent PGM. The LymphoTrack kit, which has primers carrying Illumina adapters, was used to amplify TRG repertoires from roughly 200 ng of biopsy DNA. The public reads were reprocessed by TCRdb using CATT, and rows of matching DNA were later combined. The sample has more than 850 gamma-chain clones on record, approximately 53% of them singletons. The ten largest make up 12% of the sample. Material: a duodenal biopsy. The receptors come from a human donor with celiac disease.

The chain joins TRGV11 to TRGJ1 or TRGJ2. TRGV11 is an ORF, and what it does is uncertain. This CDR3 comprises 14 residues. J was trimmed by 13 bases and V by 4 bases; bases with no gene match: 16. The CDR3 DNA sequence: TGTGCCTGCTGGATTAGCCCCGGGGGCTTAAGAAAACTCTTT. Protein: CACWISPGGLRKLF.

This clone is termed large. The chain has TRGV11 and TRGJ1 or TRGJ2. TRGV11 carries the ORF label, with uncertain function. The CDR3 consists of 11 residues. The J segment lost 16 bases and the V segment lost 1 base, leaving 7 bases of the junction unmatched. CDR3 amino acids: CACWIRQGRLF. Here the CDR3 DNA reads TGTGCCTGCTGGATTAGGCAGGGTCGGCTCTTT.

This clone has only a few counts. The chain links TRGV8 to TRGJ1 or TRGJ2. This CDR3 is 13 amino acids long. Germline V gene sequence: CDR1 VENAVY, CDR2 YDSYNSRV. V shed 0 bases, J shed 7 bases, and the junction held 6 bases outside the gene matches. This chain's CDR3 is CATWDRLKYKKLF. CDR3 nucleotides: TGTGCCACCTGGGATAGGCTGAAGTATAAGAAACTCTTT.

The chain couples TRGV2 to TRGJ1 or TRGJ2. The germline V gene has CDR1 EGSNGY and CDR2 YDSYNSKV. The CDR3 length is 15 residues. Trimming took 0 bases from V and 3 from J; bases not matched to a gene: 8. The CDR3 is CATWDGSRIYYKKLF. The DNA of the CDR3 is TGTGCCACCTGGGACGGGTCCAGAATTTATTATAAGAAACTCTTT.

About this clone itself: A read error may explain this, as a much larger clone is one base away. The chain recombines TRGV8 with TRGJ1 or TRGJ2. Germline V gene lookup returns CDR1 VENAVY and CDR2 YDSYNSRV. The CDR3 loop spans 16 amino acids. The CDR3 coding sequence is TGTGCCACTTGGGATATTAATGGCTCGAATTATTATAAGAAACTCTTT. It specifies CATWDINGSNYYKKLF.

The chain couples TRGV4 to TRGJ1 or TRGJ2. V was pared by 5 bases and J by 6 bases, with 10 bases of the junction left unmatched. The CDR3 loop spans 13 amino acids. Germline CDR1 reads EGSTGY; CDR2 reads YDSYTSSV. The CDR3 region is CATWGEVIYKKLF. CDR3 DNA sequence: TGTGCCACCTGGGGTGAGGTTATTTATAAGAAACTCTTT.

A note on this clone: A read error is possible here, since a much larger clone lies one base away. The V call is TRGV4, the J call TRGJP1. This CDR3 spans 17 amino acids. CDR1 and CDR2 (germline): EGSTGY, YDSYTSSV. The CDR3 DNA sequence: TGTGCCACCTGGGATGGGCATCCGGAGGCCACTGATTGGTTCAAGATATTT. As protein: CATWDGHPEATDWFKIF.

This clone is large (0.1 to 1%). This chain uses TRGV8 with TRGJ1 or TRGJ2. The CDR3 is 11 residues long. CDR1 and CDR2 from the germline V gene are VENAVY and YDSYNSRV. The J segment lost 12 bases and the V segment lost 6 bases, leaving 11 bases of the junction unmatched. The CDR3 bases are TGTGCCACCTGGTCGGTGAAAAGGAAACTCTTT. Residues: CATWSVKRKLF.

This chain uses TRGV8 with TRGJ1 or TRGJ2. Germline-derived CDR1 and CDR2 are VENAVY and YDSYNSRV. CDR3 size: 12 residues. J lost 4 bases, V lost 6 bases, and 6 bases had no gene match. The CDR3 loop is CATWIAYYKKLF. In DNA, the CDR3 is TGTGCCACCTGGATAGCATATTATAAGAAACTCTTT.

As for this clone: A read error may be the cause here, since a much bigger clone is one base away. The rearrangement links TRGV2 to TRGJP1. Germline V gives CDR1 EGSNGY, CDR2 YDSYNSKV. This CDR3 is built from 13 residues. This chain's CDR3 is CATRDGRGWFKIF. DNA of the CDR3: TGTGCCACCCGGGACGGACGAGGTTGGTTCAAGATATTT.

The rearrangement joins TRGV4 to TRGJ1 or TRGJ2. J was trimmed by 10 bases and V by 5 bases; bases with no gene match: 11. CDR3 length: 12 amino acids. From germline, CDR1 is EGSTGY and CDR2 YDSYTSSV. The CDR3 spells CATWASLRKKLF. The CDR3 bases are TGTGCCACCTGGGCTAGTTTGAGGAAGAAACTCTTT.

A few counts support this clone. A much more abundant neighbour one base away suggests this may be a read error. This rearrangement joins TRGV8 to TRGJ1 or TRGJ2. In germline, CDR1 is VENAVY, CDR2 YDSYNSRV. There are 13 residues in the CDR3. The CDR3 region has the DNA TGTGCCACCTGGGATATTCATTATTATGAGAAACTCTTT. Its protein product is CATWDIHYYEKLF.

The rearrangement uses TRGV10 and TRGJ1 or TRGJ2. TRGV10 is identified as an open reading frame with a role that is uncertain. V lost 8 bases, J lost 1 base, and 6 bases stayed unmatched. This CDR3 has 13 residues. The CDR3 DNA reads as TGTGCTGCGTGGGCCCAAAATTATTATAAGAAACTCTTT. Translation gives CAAWAQNYYKKLF.

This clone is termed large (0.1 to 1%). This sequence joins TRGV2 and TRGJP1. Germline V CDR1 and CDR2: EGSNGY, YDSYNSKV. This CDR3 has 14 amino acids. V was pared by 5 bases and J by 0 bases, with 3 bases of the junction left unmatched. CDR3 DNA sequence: TGTGCCACCTGGGGTAATACCACTGGTTGGTTCAAGATATTT. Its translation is CATWGNTTGWFKIF.

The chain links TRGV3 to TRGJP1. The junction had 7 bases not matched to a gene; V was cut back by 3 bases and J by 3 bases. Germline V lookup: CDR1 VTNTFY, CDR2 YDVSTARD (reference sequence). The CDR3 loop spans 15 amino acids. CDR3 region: CATWDPIPTGWFKIF. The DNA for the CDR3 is TGTGCCACCTGGGACCCGATACCCACTGGTTGGTTCAAGATATTT.

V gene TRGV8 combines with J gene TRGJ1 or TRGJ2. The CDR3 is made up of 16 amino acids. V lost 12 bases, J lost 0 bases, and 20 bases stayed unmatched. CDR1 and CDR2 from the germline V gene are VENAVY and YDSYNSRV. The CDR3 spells CAHLGKRGGNYYKKLF. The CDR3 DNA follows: TGTGCCCACCTGGGAAAAAGGGGGGGGAATTATTATAAGAAACTCTTT.

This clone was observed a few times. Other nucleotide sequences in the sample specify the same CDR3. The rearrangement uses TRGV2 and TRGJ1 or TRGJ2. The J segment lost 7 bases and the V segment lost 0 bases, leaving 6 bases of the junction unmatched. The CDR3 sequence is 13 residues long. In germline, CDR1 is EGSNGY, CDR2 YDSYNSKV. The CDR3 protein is CATWDGPGYKKLF. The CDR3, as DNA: TGTGCCACCTGGGACGGGCCTGGGTATAAGAAACTCTTT.

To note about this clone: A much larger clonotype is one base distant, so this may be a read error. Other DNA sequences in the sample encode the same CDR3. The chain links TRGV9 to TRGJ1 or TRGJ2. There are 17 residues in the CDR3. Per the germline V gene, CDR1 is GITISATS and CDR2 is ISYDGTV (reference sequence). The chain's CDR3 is CALWEVRVSPVCSQKLF. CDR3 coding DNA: TGTGCCCTGTGGGAGGTGCGGGTTTCTCCGGTTTGTTCTCAGAAACTCTTT.

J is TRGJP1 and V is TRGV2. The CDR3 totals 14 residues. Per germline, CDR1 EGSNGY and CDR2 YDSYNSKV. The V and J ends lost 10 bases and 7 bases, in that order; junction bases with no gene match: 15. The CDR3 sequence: CATGTGGDGWFKIF. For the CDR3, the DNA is TGTGCCACTGGGACGGGCGGGGATGGTTGGTTCAAGATATTT.

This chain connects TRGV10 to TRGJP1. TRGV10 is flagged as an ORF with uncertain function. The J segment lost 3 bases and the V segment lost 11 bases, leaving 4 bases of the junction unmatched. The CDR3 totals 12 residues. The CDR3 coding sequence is TGTGCTGCGGGACCCACTGGTTGGTTCAAGATATTT. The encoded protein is CAAGPTGWFKIF.

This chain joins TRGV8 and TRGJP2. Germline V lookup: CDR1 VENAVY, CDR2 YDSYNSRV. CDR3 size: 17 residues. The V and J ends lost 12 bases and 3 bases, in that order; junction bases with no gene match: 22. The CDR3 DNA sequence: TGTGCCGACCTGGGGATAGGCGGTGGGGGTAGTGATTGGATCAAGACGTTT. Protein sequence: CADLGIGGGGSDWIKTF.

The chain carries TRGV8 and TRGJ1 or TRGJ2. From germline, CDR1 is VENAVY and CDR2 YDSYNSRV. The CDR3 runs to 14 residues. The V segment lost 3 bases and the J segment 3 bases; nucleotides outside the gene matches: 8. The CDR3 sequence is CATWDQTLYYKKLF. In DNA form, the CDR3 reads TGTGCCACCTGGGATCAGACCCTTTATTATAAGAAACTCTTT.

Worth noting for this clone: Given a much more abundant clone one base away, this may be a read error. The CDR3 spells CAAWDYFLQNGWLKIF. The CDR3, as DNA: TGTGCTGCGTGGGATTATTTCCTTCAGAATGGTTGGCTCAAGATATTT. V and J are TRGV10 and TRGJP1. TRGV10 is an ORF, and what it does is uncertain. CDR3 length: 16 amino acids.